The present T cell receptor (beta chain) was sequenced within a study of human T cells and chemical hapten exposure. Sample time point: pre-sensitization, week 0. The treatment denotes: therapeutic diphenylcyclopropenone sensitization with weekly scalp DPC. The study extracted total RNA from unfractionated whole blood. The germline gives CDR1 SQVTM, CDR2 ANQGSEA. The ends were cut back, 4 bases at V and 5 bases at J, with 18 bases in the middle. This CDR3 is 14 amino acids long. Unique molecular identifiers were attached to individual cDNA molecules within the library. TCRdb re-derived calls from the RACE reads in MiXCR, one entry per CDR3 protein. The sample holds approximately 370,000 distinct CDR3 sequences, around 5% seen once. The study's findings and limits: Counts of TCRs above 1 in 1000 frequency stayed unchanged with DPC sensitization. It was expanded TCRs that formed significantly more large CDR3 similarity clusters than controls did.

This clonotype was observed a handful of times. Its antigen remains unidentified. The chain joins TRBV29-1 to TRBJ2-7; D is perhaps TRBD1 (6 bases). This sequence originates from a woman aged 18-29 years with alopecia areata. Some clones in this sample may be carry-over from other donors' samples. The sample consisted of whole blood, taken in connection with sensitization to the hapten diphenylcyclopropenone (DPC). In nucleotides, the CDR3 is TGCAGCGTTGTCGCACAGGGACCCCCCAACGAGCAGTACTTC. This sequence encodes CSVVAQGPPNEQYF.